The rows below give T cell receptor beta chains drawn from one sample of a study of patients and donors after allogeneic stem cell transplantation. Each CDR3 protein gets one entry after TCRdb re-called the RT-PCR reads with MiXCR. Counted here are roughly 200,000 distinct CDR3 sequences, around two fifths occurring once; the ten biggest clones make up around 35%. The specimen sequenced was blood, either unsorted or a sorted T cell fraction (not recorded which). The origin of the receptors is a human donor who was either an allogeneic HSCT recipient or a stem cell or donor lymphocyte infusion donor (not recorded which). It is not recorded whose cells these are; they may come from a transplant donor. Each CDR3 is given with its conserved first and last residue. The order of the fields is D gene, J gene, clone size, V gene, CDR3 protein, CDR3 DNA. D genes are given only for firm matches. Only some rows state a clone size, as once, few, many or a class for expanded clones.

D gene: -; J gene: TRBJ1-1; clone size: few; V gene: TRBV14; CDR3 protein: CASSQDLPDWTEAFF; CDR3 DNA: TGTGCCAGCAGCCAAGATCTTCCGGATTGGACTGAAGCTTTCTTT
D gene: -; J gene: TRBJ2-1; clone size: few; V gene: TRBV24-1; CDR3 protein: CATSRAGVGEQFF; CDR3 DNA: TGTGCCACCAGTCGGGCAGGGGTTGGTGAGCAGTTCTTC
D gene: TRBD1; J gene: TRBJ1-2; clone size: few; V gene: TRBV6-5; CDR3 protein: CASSPPRTGMGNYGYTF; CDR3 DNA: TGTGCCAGCAGTCCACCCCGGACAGGGATGGGAAACTATGGCTACACCTTC
D gene: TRBD2; J gene: TRBJ2-2; clone size: -; V gene: TRBV7-8; CDR3 protein: CASKRGRTYTGELFF; CDR3 DNA: TGTGCCAGCAAACGCGGGAGGACCTACACCGGGGAGCTGTTTTTT
D gene: TRBD1; J gene: TRBJ2-7; clone size: -; V gene: TRBV12-3/TRBV12-4; CDR3 protein: CASSVRGPYEQYF; CDR3 DNA: TGTGCCAGCAGTGTCAGGGGGCCCTACGAGCAGTACTTC
D gene: -; J gene: TRBJ1-2; clone size: -; V gene: TRBV29-1; CDR3 protein: CSVAMTDYGYTF; CDR3 DNA: TGCAGCGTGGCCATGACGGACTATGGCTACACCTTC
D gene: TRBD1; J gene: TRBJ2-3; clone size: few; V gene: TRBV30; CDR3 protein: CAWSVRTGGLGSTQYF; CDR3 DNA: TGTGCCTGGAGTGTACGTACAGGGGGCTTAGGATCTACGCAGTATTTT
D gene: -; J gene: TRBJ1-5; clone size: -; V gene: TRBV5-6; CDR3 protein: CASSPTGGSNQPQHF; CDR3 DNA: TGTGCCAGCAGCCCAACCGGGGGTTCTAATCAGCCCCAGCATTTT
D gene: -; J gene: TRBJ2-3; clone size: -; V gene: TRBV28; CDR3 protein: CASTRWDTQYF; CDR3 DNA: TGTGCCAGCACTCGGTGGGATACGCAGTATTTT
D gene: -; J gene: TRBJ2-7; clone size: -; V gene: TRBV7-9; CDR3 protein: CASSSPTLAYEQYF; CDR3 DNA: TGTGCCAGCAGCTCCCCCACCTTAGCCTACGAGCAGTACTTC
D gene: -; J gene: TRBJ1-5; clone size: -; V gene: TRBV3-1; CDR3 protein: CASSQSGGIGNQPQHF; CDR3 DNA: TGTGCCAGCAGCCAATCTGGGGGGATTGGCAATCAGCCCCAGCATTTT
D gene: -; J gene: TRBJ1-5; clone size: once; V gene: TRBV6-2/TRBV6-3; CDR3 protein: CASSYFRQTYSNQPQNF; CDR3 DNA: TGTGCCAGCAGTTACTTCAGACAGACTTATAGCAATCAGCCGCAGAATTTT
D gene: -; J gene: TRBJ2-1; clone size: few; V gene: TRBV7-3; CDR3 protein: CASSLSPSSYNEQFF; CDR3 DNA: TGTGCCAGCAGCTTATCCCCTAGCTCCTACAATGAGCAGTTCTTC
D gene: -; J gene: TRBJ1-1; clone size: few; V gene: TRBV2; CDR3 protein: CASRPGRSNTEAFF; CDR3 DNA: TGTGCCAGCAGACCCGGACGGTCGAACACTGAAGCTTTCTTT
D gene: TRBD2; J gene: TRBJ2-2; clone size: few; V gene: TRBV6-5; CDR3 protein: CASSYGVAGDNTGELFF; CDR3 DNA: TGTGCCAGCAGTTACGGGGTAGCGGGAGACAACACCGGGGAGCTGTTTTTT
D gene: -; J gene: TRBJ1-5; clone size: few; V gene: TRBV12-3/TRBV12-4; CDR3 protein: CASSLTGVGNQPQHF; CDR3 DNA: TGTGCCAGCAGTTTAACGGGGGTAGGCAATCAGCCCCAGCATTTT
D gene: TRBD1; J gene: TRBJ1-2; clone size: -; V gene: TRBV4-3; CDR3 protein: CASSYDVGDRTSYGYTF; CDR3 DNA: TGCGCCAGCAGTTATGATGTTGGGGACAGGACAAGCTATGGCTACACCTTC
D gene: -; J gene: TRBJ2-5; clone size: -; V gene: TRBV29-1; CDR3 protein: CSVDEGSRAQYF; CDR3 DNA: TGCAGCGTTGATGAGGGGTCCAGGGCCCAGTACTTC
D gene: TRBD1; J gene: TRBJ1-1; clone size: -; V gene: TRBV28; CDR3 protein: CASSQPLPGGNTEAFF; CDR3 DNA: TGTGCCAGCAGTCAACCCCTACCAGGGGGTAACACTGAAGCTTTCTTT
D gene: -; J gene: TRBJ2-3; clone size: -; V gene: TRBV7-9; CDR3 protein: CASSFNGRFDGSLTDTQYF; CDR3 DNA: TGTGCCAGCAGCTTCAATGGGCGTTTTGACGGGAGTTTGACAGATACGCAGTATTTT
D gene: TRBD1; J gene: TRBJ1-5; clone size: -; V gene: TRBV7-6; CDR3 protein: CASSLGTGRNQPQHF; CDR3 DNA: TGTGCCAGCAGCTTGGGGACAGGGCGAAATCAGCCCCAGCATTTT
D gene: -; J gene: TRBJ1-3; clone size: -; V gene: TRBV27; CDR3 protein: CASSQRGAISGNTIYF; CDR3 DNA: TGTGCCAGCAGTCAAAGGGGGGCTATCTCTGGAAACACCATATATTTT
D gene: -; J gene: TRBJ2-7; clone size: -; V gene: TRBV3-1; CDR3 protein: CASSQEYGTTYEQYF; CDR3 DNA: TGTGCCAGCAGCCAAGAGTACGGGACAACCTACGAGCAGTACTTC
D gene: TRBD1; J gene: TRBJ2-7; clone size: -; V gene: TRBV29-1; CDR3 protein: CSVARDRVPPEQYF; CDR3 DNA: TGCAGCGTTGCACGGGACAGGGTACCACCCGAGCAGTACTTC
D gene: -; J gene: TRBJ1-3; clone size: -; V gene: TRBV28; CDR3 protein: CASSLPGRVSGNTIYF; CDR3 DNA: TGTGCCAGCAGTTTACCCGGCAGGGTCTCTGGAAACACCATATATTTT
D gene: -; J gene: TRBJ1-6; clone size: -; V gene: TRBV12-3/TRBV12-4; CDR3 protein: CASSLSTGSTPLHF; CDR3 DNA: TGTGCCAGCAGTTTAAGCACAGGTTCGACACCCCTCCACTTT
D gene: TRBD2; J gene: TRBJ2-3; clone size: -; V gene: TRBV12-3/TRBV12-4; CDR3 protein: CASTPYGAGVADTQYF; CDR3 DNA: TGTGCCAGCACTCCTTATGGGGCGGGAGTAGCAGATACGCAGTATTTT
D gene: -; J gene: TRBJ1-4; clone size: few; V gene: TRBV28; CDR3 protein: CASSSPGRGRANEKLFF; CDR3 DNA: TGTGCCAGCAGTTCCCCGGGACGAGGGCGCGCTAATGAAAAACTGTTTTTT
D gene: TRBD1; J gene: TRBJ1-2; clone size: once; V gene: TRBV12-3/TRBV12-4; CDR3 protein: CASSSGQGYYGYTF; CDR3 DNA: TGTGCCAGCAGCTCCGGACAGGGTTACTATGGCTACACCTTC
D gene: -; J gene: TRBJ2-5; clone size: few; V gene: TRBV5-1; CDR3 protein: CASSHLELAYWKGETQYF; CDR3 DNA: TGCGCCAGCAGCCACCTGGAGCTGGCGTATTGGAAGGGAGAGACCCAGTACTTC
D gene: -; J gene: TRBJ2-3; clone size: -; V gene: TRBV9; CDR3 protein: CASTAGGLTDTQYF; CDR3 DNA: TGTGCCAGCACCGCTGGCGGACTCACAGATACGCAGTATTTT
D gene: TRBD1; J gene: TRBJ1-2; clone size: -; V gene: TRBV28; CDR3 protein: CASTLTGGYGYTF; CDR3 DNA: TGTGCCAGCACCCTCACAGGGGGCTATGGCTACACCTTC
D gene: TRBD2; J gene: TRBJ2-5; clone size: -; V gene: TRBV25-1; CDR3 protein: CASSDPGLAGNLETQYF; CDR3 DNA: TGTGCCAGCAGTGACCCGGGACTAGCGGGAAATTTAGAGACCCAGTACTTC
D gene: -; J gene: TRBJ2-2; clone size: -; V gene: TRBV6-2/TRBV6-3; CDR3 protein: CASTPGLPGELFF; CDR3 DNA: TGTGCCAGCACCCCAGGGTTACCCGGGGAGCTGTTTTTT
D gene: TRBD1; J gene: TRBJ2-7; clone size: -; V gene: TRBV27; CDR3 protein: CASTLLTTGGNSEQYF; CDR3 DNA: TGTGCCAGCACCTTGCTGACGACAGGGGGGAACAGCGAGCAGTACTTC
D gene: -; J gene: TRBJ1-1; clone size: -; V gene: TRBV6-2/TRBV6-3; CDR3 protein: CASSYTSLMTGPMNTEAFF; CDR3 DNA: TGTGCCAGCAGTTACACCTCTCTGATGACAGGCCCTATGAACACTGAAGCTTTCTTT
D gene: -; J gene: TRBJ1-5; clone size: -; V gene: TRBV7-9; CDR3 protein: CASSFGREGQPQHF; CDR3 DNA: TGTGCCAGCAGCTTTGGCAGGGAGGGTCAGCCCCAGCATTTT
D gene: -; J gene: TRBJ1-4; clone size: few; V gene: TRBV15; CDR3 protein: CATSREGAPNEKLFF; CDR3 DNA: TGTGCCACCAGCAGAGAGGGGGCCCCTAATGAAAAACTGTTTTTT
D gene: TRBD1; J gene: TRBJ1-1; clone size: few; V gene: TRBV27; CDR3 protein: CASSGTGAPRRGTEAFF; CDR3 DNA: TGTGCCAGCAGTGGAACAGGGGCGCCGCGGAGGGGAACTGAAGCTTTCTTT
D gene: TRBD1; J gene: TRBJ2-7; clone size: -; V gene: TRBV7-9; CDR3 protein: CASNTGAYEQYF; CDR3 DNA: TGTGCCAGCAACACAGGGGCCTACGAGCAGTACTTC
D gene: -; J gene: TRBJ2-7; clone size: few; V gene: TRBV27; CDR3 protein: CASSPGEVVYEQYF; CDR3 DNA: TGTGCCAGCAGCCCAGGTGAGGTAGTCTACGAGCAGTACTTC
D gene: -; J gene: TRBJ2-3; clone size: few; V gene: TRBV6-5; CDR3 protein: CASSYSGSWAQRDTQYF; CDR3 DNA: TGTGCCAGCAGTTACTCCGGGAGCTGGGCCCAACGAGATACGCAGTATTTT
D gene: TRBD1; J gene: TRBJ1-1; clone size: few; V gene: TRBV29-1; CDR3 protein: CSVPGGITEAFF; CDR3 DNA: TGCAGCGTCCCAGGGGGCATCACTGAAGCTTTCTTT
D gene: TRBD1; J gene: TRBJ2-7; clone size: -; V gene: TRBV30; CDR3 protein: CAWTYPGQYYEQYF; CDR3 DNA: TGTGCCTGGACCTATCCGGGACAGTACTACGAGCAGTACTTC
D gene: -; J gene: TRBJ1-1; clone size: -; V gene: TRBV7-8; CDR3 protein: CASSLDEVNTEAFF; CDR3 DNA: TGTGCCAGCAGCTTAGACGAGGTGAACACTGAAGCTTTCTTT
D gene: TRBD1; J gene: TRBJ1-1; clone size: -; V gene: TRBV15; CDR3 protein: CATSGTGNTEAFF; CDR3 DNA: TGTGCCACCAGCGGGACAGGAAACACTGAAGCTTTCTTT
D gene: -; J gene: TRBJ1-1; clone size: -; V gene: TRBV4-3; CDR3 protein: CASSQEPGMNTEAFF; CDR3 DNA: TGCGCCAGCAGCCAAGAGCCAGGGATGAACACTGAAGCTTTCTTT
D gene: -; J gene: TRBJ1-2; clone size: -; V gene: TRBV12-3/TRBV12-4; CDR3 protein: CASTPLTVGYTF; CDR3 DNA: TGTGCCAGCACCCCTCTGACAGTAGGCTACACCTTC
D gene: -; J gene: TRBJ2-3; clone size: -; V gene: TRBV6-6; CDR3 protein: CASSYGPLPGDTQYF; CDR3 DNA: TGTGCCAGCAGTTACGGACCACTACCTGGAGATACGCAGTATTTT
D gene: -; J gene: TRBJ1-3; clone size: -; V gene: TRBV15; CDR3 protein: CATSDRGNTIYF; CDR3 DNA: TGTGCCACCAGCGATCGGGGAAACACCATATATTTT
D gene: -; J gene: TRBJ1-2; clone size: few; V gene: TRBV20-1; CDR3 protein: CSATDDYGYTF; CDR3 DNA: TGCAGTGCTACGGACGACTATGGCTACACCTTC
D gene: -; J gene: TRBJ2-1; clone size: -; V gene: TRBV29-1; CDR3 protein: CSVGIAVGNEQFF; CDR3 DNA: TGCAGCGTTGGTATTGCAGTTGGCAATGAGCAGTTCTTC
D gene: -; J gene: TRBJ2-2; clone size: -; V gene: TRBV5-1; CDR3 protein: CASSLDRAGASNTGELFF; CDR3 DNA: TGCGCCAGCAGCTTGGACCGGGCGGGGGCCTCGAACACCGGGGAGCTGTTTTTT
D gene: TRBD1; J gene: TRBJ1-2; clone size: -; V gene: TRBV30; CDR3 protein: CAWSKSAGGYYGYTF; CDR3 DNA: TGTGCCTGGAGTAAAAGTGCAGGGGGCTACTATGGCTACACCTTC
D gene: -; J gene: TRBJ1-1; clone size: few; V gene: TRBV6-6; CDR3 protein: CASSWESRGLGPTEAFF; CDR3 DNA: TGTGCCAGCAGTTGGGAAAGTCGTGGACTGGGGCCCACTGAAGCTTTCTTT
D gene: TRBD2; J gene: TRBJ2-2; clone size: -; V gene: TRBV3-1; CDR3 protein: CASSISRAGANTGELFF; CDR3 DNA: TGTGCCAGCAGCATTAGCCGAGCGGGGGCGAACACCGGGGAGCTGTTTTTT
D gene: -; J gene: TRBJ1-1; clone size: -; V gene: TRBV5-1; CDR3 protein: CASSLGRGVGTEAFF; CDR3 DNA: TGCGCCAGCAGCTTGGGCAGGGGCGTCGGCACTGAAGCTTTCTTT
D gene: -; J gene: TRBJ1-1; clone size: few; V gene: TRBV12-3/TRBV12-4; CDR3 protein: CASSLFGVTNTEAFF; CDR3 DNA: TGTGCCAGCAGTTTATTCGGGGTCACGAACACTGAAGCTTTCTTT
D gene: -; J gene: TRBJ2-7; clone size: once; V gene: TRBV20-1; CDR3 protein: CSAILGDIHHYEQYF; CDR3 DNA: TGCAGTGCTATTCTCGGGGACATTCACCATTACGAGCAGTACTTC
D gene: -; J gene: TRBJ2-1; clone size: -; V gene: TRBV9; CDR3 protein: CASSVVGGWEQFF; CDR3 DNA: TGTGCCAGCAGCGTAGTTGGTGGCTGGGAGCAGTTCTTC